The present TCR beta chain was sequenced within a study of blood T cell repertoires in COVID-19 (dated by TCRdb to the early 2020s). A note on the overall study: Samples covering the acute and convalescent phases of COVID-19 were provided by collaborators in the United States, Italy and Spain. The sample metadata nearly always contained a de-identified subject ID, COVID-19 status, age in years and sex. The repertoires were released in a freely available public database intended as a resource for research on the immune response to SARS-CoV-2. Where available, HLA class I and class II types were obtained from metadata supplied by the sample provider rather than from assay-based typing. The dataset comprised deeply sampled blood TCRbeta repertoires from subjects exposed to, actively infected with, or recovered from COVID-19. Samples came from the ongoing ImmuneRACE study (first 160 participants) plus 1,254 subjects from 6 global collaborators. The prospective study material was composed of cDNA or gDNA derived from T cells, B-cell-depleted T cells, or PBMCs. The paper's findings and limits, for the study overall: How much clinical and demographic metadata was included differed by source and by participant, and the metadata was provided uncurated.

V gives up 6 bases and J gives up 6 bases, and the segment between their germline ends measures 8 bases. The CDR3, from cysteine to phenylalanine, totals 11 residues. Only CDR3 DNA remains: 33 bases, in frame from the first base. Per the germline V gene, SNHLY is the CDR1 and FYNNEI is the CDR2. Each collaborating institution followed its own protocols to collect whole blood in K2EDTA tubes. Collaborator samples were shipped for TCRbeta analysis as frozen whole blood, isolated PBMCs, or DNA extracted from either sample type. Concerning this clone: Its antigen is currently not known. The input lacks base qualities; no much larger clone sits a single base away.

TCRbeta CDR3 regions were amplified from genomic DNA by means of the immunoSEQ Assay, a bias-controlled multiplex PCR. Per the authors' processing: The number of nucleated cells in each sample was estimated from the amplification of reference gene primers within the assay. To quantify the absolute abundance of each unique TCRbeta CDR3 rearrangement, sequence reads were collapsed and filtered. Productive Simpson clonality was computed per sample as the square root of Simpson's diversity index over productive rearrangements. TCRdb took this table from immuneACCESS and kept in-frame rearrangements with V and J called. Such tables lack part of the clones; where checked against another copy, unresolved V genes explain under half of the gap, and the rest is unexplained. That table is the source of V, J and clone size, and D and trimming were worked out from the DNA. This sample is represented by 150,000 to 200,000 clones; 88% of them were singletons. 4% to 5% of the sample lies in the top ten.

The sequence was collected from a woman between 25 and 40 years old with acute or convalescent COVID-19. The rearrangement joined TRBV2 to TRBJ1-1; the D segment could be TRBD1, given 5 matching bases. Sequencing was done on a sample of peripheral blood. The DNA is TGTGCCAGCAGGGACAACGCTGAAGCTTTCTTT. The encoded protein is CASRDNAEAFF.